This T cell receptor (beta chain) was documented in a study of cytomegalovirus exposure and HLA in healthy donors (dated by TCRdb to about 2017). Study-wide context: According to a later analysis, the 120 or so validation repertoires were produced on the same platform as the 666 repertoires of the first cohort. The aim of the study was to test whether cataloging public T cell receptors could identify signatures of past pathogen exposure. In addition to the first cohort of roughly 670 subjects, a separate validation cohort of 130 or so different subjects was used. High-throughput TCR immunosequencing, statistical association of individual TCRs with disease status, and machine learning were combined to predict cytomegalovirus infection status. What the study reported, not specific to this receptor: Most TCR sequences were seen in very few donors, while some public TCRs were found in many individuals. A total of 150 or so TCR beta chains were listed by the study as associated with cytomegalovirus. Subsequent analysis determined that TCRs grouped into clusters in the first cohort also showed a tendency toward co-occurrence across the roughly 120 validation repertoires, and roughly 95% of cluster scores exceeded 0. The validation cohort had no HLA typing available for a later analysis, so co-occurrence within that cohort was assessed over all 110 or so repertoires. A few of the identified cytomegalovirus-associated TCR beta chains were confirmed in vitro to be specific for cytomegalovirus antigens. Cytomegalovirus status was reported to be diagnosed by the classifier with high specificity and sensitivity in both the original and validation cohorts. According to the authors, the approach could potentially be generalized to other disease states and immunological phenotypes.

Library prep was done by the immunoSEQ multiplex PCR assay. As for the original processing: A statistical classification framework was built to diagnose cytomegalovirus status from the catalog of TCR beta chain sequences. The table comes from immuneACCESS by way of TCRdb, which keeps in-frame sequences with V and J called. Part of the clones is missing from these tables; in studies checked, under half for an unresolved V gene and the rest for unknown reasons. The DNA gave D and trimming, while V, J and clone size come from that table. Across this sample there are 140,000 or so clones, with roughly nine tenths seen only once. The top ten clones comprise around 9% of the sample. Comment on this clone: What antigen it recognizes has not been identified. Within one base of it there is no much larger clone, and no base qualities were kept.

The donors were included in the validation cohort of some 120 subjects, a group kept apart from the approximately 700-subject first cohort. The CDR1 and CDR2 encoded by the germline V gene are MNHEY and SVGAGI. V and J lose 6 bases and 6 bases, and a span of 12 bases separates them. From its cysteine to its phenylalanine, the CDR3 spans 13 amino acids. Of the read, only the CDR3 DNA is kept; its 39 bases are in frame from base 1. Input material: PBMCs. This chain is built from TRBV6-5 and TRBJ2-1, with TRBD1 as a weak D call on 6 bases. The source is a woman aged 18 to 35 in good health and CMV-seropositive. The sequenced DNA: TGTGCCAGCAGAGGAACAGGGACCAATGAGCAGTTCTTC. It is translated as CASRGTGTNEQFF.